Listed here is a single T cell receptor (beta chain). The source of the sample is a study of blood T cell repertoires in COVID-19. Across the whole study: T cells, B-cell-depleted T cells, or PBMCs supplied cDNA or gDNA.

Authors' data handling: Amplification of reference gene primers was used by the study to estimate nucleated cell counts. The table came from immunoSEQ multiplex PCR; TCRdb's copy has only in-frame clones and leaves some out. That table furnishes V, J and clone size, whereas the DNA furnished D and trimming. The data show some 130,000 clones, with 70% to 85% seen just once and 15% to 20% held by the top ten. Per germline, CDR1 SEHNR and CDR2 FQNEAQ (reference sequence). The CDR3 runs 15 residues. Trimming removed 3 bases from V and 3 bases from J; junction bases left unmatched: 6. The specimen was peripheral blood. The V call is TRBV7-9, the J call TRBJ2-3, with 7 bases fitting TRBD2. The sequence was collected from a woman aged 80 or over with acute or convalescent COVID-19. CDR3 sequence: CASSFRGRGTDTQYF. DNA for the CDR3: TGTGCCAGCAGCTTCCGGGGGAGGGGAACAGATACGCAGTATTTT.